The 17 T cell receptor beta chains reported below all come from one sample, sequenced in a study of blood T cell repertoires in COVID-19. Clones were sequenced by immunoSEQ multiplex PCR, and TCRdb holds only the in-frame ones, with some missing. The profile covers some 96,000 clones, with less than 85% appearing a single time and over 9.5% taken by the ten largest. The sequenced sample consisted of peripheral blood. These receptors were obtained from a human donor in a cohort sampled during active COVID-19.

This clone was seen a handful of times. This chain uses TRBV6-1 with TRBJ2-7, with D perhaps TRBD2 (7 bases). CDR1 is MNHNS, CDR2 SASEGT, per germline. This CDR3 spans 16 amino acids. V lost 2 bases, J lost 2 bases, and 16 bases lay in between. CDR3 DNA: TGTGCCAGCAGTGAATTCTTCCAGGGGAGGGCCTACGAGCAGTACTTC. As protein: CASSEFFQGRAYEQYF.

This clone has more than one count but fewer than ten. Other nucleotide sequences from this sample produce the same CDR3. The chain joins TRBV12-3 or TRBV12-4 to TRBJ1-3; 7 bases match TRBD1. Unmatched junction bases numbered 1, after V lost 6 bases and J lost 2 bases. The CDR3 has 13 residues. CDR3 sequence: CASRQGAGNTIYF. The DNA of the CDR3 is TGTGCCAGCAGGCAGGGGGCTGGAAACACCATATATTTT.

This clone was counted a few times. The chain uses TRBV5-6 and TRBJ2-2, with TRBD1 as a possible D gene (6 bases). CDR1 is SGHDT, CDR2 YYEEEE, per germline. This CDR3 region has 17 residues. Trimming pared 1 base from V and 0 bases from J, leaving 13 bases between. The CDR3 protein is CASSLFGTQANTGELFF. The CDR3 nucleotides read TGTGCCAGCAGCTTGTTCGGGACACAGGCGAACACCGGGGAGCTGTTTTTT.

This clone was observed a single time. The chain uses TRBV5-1 and TRBJ1-4; 7 nucleotides line up with TRBD1. Germline V CDR1 and CDR2: SGHRS, YFSETQ. Germline trimming cut 3 bases from V and 6 bases from J; bases unmatched to any gene: 5. This CDR3 spans 14 amino acids. CDR3 protein: CASSSTGRDEKLFF. The CDR3 nucleotides are TGCGCCAGCAGCTCGACAGGGAGAGATGAAAAACTGTTTTTT.

This sequence joins TRBV28 and TRBJ2-1; D may be TRBD1 or TRBD2 (7 bases each). Trimming left V 10 bases short and J 3 bases short, with 16 bases between. The CDR3 length is 14 residues. Germline V gene lookup returns CDR1 MDHEN and CDR2 SYDVKM. The CDR3 nucleotides are TGTGCCACCAGACAGGGAGGGCGCTACAATGAGCAGTTCTTC. Protein product: CATRQGGRYNEQFF.

The rearrangement uses TRBV6-5 and TRBJ1-3; TRBD1 matches 7 bases. Germline-derived CDR1 and CDR2 are MNHEY and SVGAGI. J gave up 0 bases and V 6 bases, and 5 bases lay outside the gene matches. The CDR3 is 15 residues long. The CDR3: CASSRGTDSGNTIYF. In nucleotides, the CDR3 is TGTGCCAGCAGCCGTGGGACAGACTCTGGAAACACCATATATTTT.

In this sample, this clone turned up once. The chain recombines TRBV28 with TRBJ2-7, with 8 bases matching TRBD1. With V trimmed by 5 bases and J by 5 bases, 14 bases remained unmatched. The CDR3 has 16 residues. Per the germline V gene, CDR1 is MDHEN and CDR2 is SYDVKM. CDR3: CASSPSSRGQGHEQYF. CDR3 in DNA: TGTGCCAGCAGTCCCAGTTCTCGAGGACAGGGCCACGAGCAGTACTTC.

The chain combines TRBV6-5 with TRBJ2-5; tentatively, D is TRBD2 (6 bases). This CDR3 is 15 amino acids long. Germline CDR1 and CDR2: MNHEY and SVGAGI. Deletions cut 6 bases from V and 5 bases from J, with 19 bases between. CDR3 region: CASRSRVGEVETQYF. DNA for the CDR3: TGTGCCAGCAGGTCGCGAGTTGGGGAGGTGGAGACCCAGTACTTC.

This chain uses TRBV2 with TRBJ1-5; 11 bases fit TRBD1. The V gene's germline CDR1 is SNHLY and CDR2 FYNNEI. This CDR3 comprises 15 residues. The V gene end was trimmed by 6 bases and the J gene end by 1 base; junction bases not matched to a gene: 2. The CDR3 nucleotides are TGTGCCAGCAGGGACAGGGGGCGAAGCAATCAGCCCCAGCATTTT. Encoded protein: CASRDRGRSNQPQHF.

The J gene is TRBJ2-5, the V gene TRBV5-1; perhaps TRBD2 as D (6 bases). Germline assignment: CDR1 SGHRS and CDR2 YFSETQ. V lost 0 bases to trimming and J lost 3 bases, with 9 bases between them. This CDR3 has 14 amino acids. As DNA, the CDR3 is TGCGCCAGCAGCTTGGAATCGGGGGAAGAGACCCAGTACTTC. The encoded protein is CASSLESGEETQYF.

The V call is TRBV3-1 (or the pseudogene TRBV3-2), the J call TRBJ1-5; TRBD1 matches at 9 bases. Germline trimming cut 4 bases from V and 5 bases from J; bases unmatched to any gene: 3. CDR3 length equals 14 residues. Germline V CDR1 and CDR2: LGHDT, YNNKEL (reference sequence). CDR3 amino acids: CASSPTGGHQPQHF. CDR3 bases: TGTGCCAGCAGCCCGACAGGGGGTCATCAGCCCCAGCATTTT.

CDR3 sequence (DNA): TGTGCCACACCCCCCAAGTCACAGGAAGGAAACGAGCAGTACTTC. This gives the protein CATPPKSQEGNEQYF. The chain recombines TRBV3-1 (or the pseudogene TRBV3-2) with TRBJ2-7; TRBD1 might be the D (5 bases). The CDR3 consists of 15 residues. Germline assignment: CDR1 LGHDT and CDR2 YNNKEL (reference sequence). V was cut by 10 bases and J by 5 bases, with 24 bases left in between.

V and J are TRBV7-9 and TRBJ1-1; D not resolved. Germline lookup yields CDR1 SEHNR and CDR2 FQNEAQ (reference sequence). The CDR3 has 13 amino acids. The V end was cut by 7 bases, the J end by 6 bases, with 15 bases between. The CDR3 protein is CASIPPGLPEAFF. Written as DNA, the CDR3 is TGTGCCAGCATCCCACCGGGTCTCCCTGAAGCTTTCTTT. Variable domain in full (rest from reference TRBV7-9 and TRBJ1-1): DTGVSQNPRHKITKRGQNVTFRCDPISEHNRLYWYRQTLGQGPEFLTYFQNEAQLEKSRLLSDRFSAERPKGSFSTLEIQRTEQGDSAMYLCASIPPGLPEAFFGQGTRLTVV.

The chain combines TRBV7-3 with TRBJ2-2; 13 bases are shared with TRBD2. This CDR3 is built from 19 residues. V was pared by 1 base and J by 3 bases, with 8 bases of the junction left unmatched. Germline CDR1 reads SGHTA; CDR2 reads FQGTGA. The DNA of the CDR3 is TGTGCCAGCAGCTTAAGAGGACTAGCGGGGGCGATGGACACCGGGGAGCTGTTTTTT. Translation gives CASSLRGLAGAMDTGELFF. Full variable domain (outside the CDR3, taken from reference TRBV7-3 and TRBJ2-2): GAGVSQTPSNKVTEKGKYVELRCDPISGHTALYWYRQSLGQGPEFLIYFQGTGAADDSGLPNDRFFAVRPEGSVSTLKIQRTERGDSAVYLCASSLRGLAGAMDTGELFFGEGSRLTVL.

V and J are TRBV15 and TRBJ1-5; D is unresolved. The germline V and J ends were trimmed by 1 base and 6 bases, with 19 bases remaining between them. CDR1 and CDR2 from the germline V gene are LNHNV and YYDKDF (reference sequence). The CDR3 runs to 17 residues. Written as DNA, the CDR3 is TGTGCCACCAGCAGAGCCTTTGCTACGGGGTACGGTCAGCCCCAGCATTTT. The encoded protein is CATSRAFATGYGQPQHF.

This chain connects TRBV28 to TRBJ1-3; 7 nucleotides line up with TRBD1. Germline CDR1 MDHEN, CDR2 SYDVKM. V gave up 8 bases and J gave up 0 bases; unmatched junction bases: 13. This CDR3 has 17 amino acids. The CDR3 DNA reads as TGTGCCAGCCTTACATGGACAGGCCATAGCTCTGGAAACACCATATATTTT. This translates into CASLTWTGHSSGNTIYF.

J is TRBJ2-3 and V is TRBV19; possibly TRBD1 for D (6 bases). The V end was cut by 5 bases, the J end by 1 base, with 10 bases between. Per the germline V gene, CDR1 is LNHDA and CDR2 is SQIVND (reference sequence). The CDR3 is 14 residues long. DNA for the CDR3: TGTGCCAGTAGTTCAGGGGCAGGCACAGATACGCAGTATTTT. Its protein is CASSSGAGTDTQYF.